The 13 T cell receptor beta chains reported below all come from one sample, sequenced in a study of neurological immune-mediated disorders. TCRdb ran MiXCR on the 5' RACE reads and lists one entry per CDR3 protein. Seen here are 45,000 to 70,000 distinct CDR3 sequences, approximately 4% observed once, and the top ten hold approximately 2.8%. Material for sequencing was PBMCs. These receptors originate from a man aged 45-60 years with multiple sclerosis.

In this sample, this clonotype turned up many times. The chain uses TRBV10-1 and TRBJ2-2, with 7 bases identical to TRBD1. Trimming took 6 bases from V and 2 from J; bases not matched to a gene: 12. The CDR3 has 17 amino acids. Germline values: CDR1 WNHNN, CDR2 SYGVQD (reference sequence). The DNA of the CDR3 is TGCGCCAGCAGCCCGAGCGAGGGGACAGATAACACCGGGGAGCTGTTTTTT. This translates into CASSPSEGTDNTGELFF.

Ten or more counts support this clonotype. At one of its ends the junction is not consistent with the germline gene, which may arise from a read error. The V call is TRBV20-1, the J call TRBJ1-5; weak D call: TRBD1 (6 bases). Germline V gives CDR1 DFQATT, CDR2 SNEGSKA (reference sequence). The CDR3 length is 15 residues. The CDR3 DNA reads TGCAGTGCTAGAACCCCAGGGGCTATAAATCAGCCCCAGAATTTT. Amino acid sequence: CSARTPGAINQPQNF.

This clonotype was counted many times. V usage is TRBV11-3 and J usage is TRBJ2-1; TRBD2 matches at 7 bases. In germline, CDR1 is SGHNT, CDR2 YENEEA. The CDR3 sequence is 14 residues long. With V trimmed by 4 bases and J by 9 bases, 9 bases remained unmatched. As DNA, the CDR3 is TGTGCCAGCAGCTCGCGGGAGAGGCCGGGTGAGCAGTTCTTC. This codes for CASSSRERPGEQFF.

In this sample, this clonotype turned up many times. CDR3 amino acids: CASSYDGGENTGELFF. The CDR3 region has the DNA TGTGCCAGCAGTTACGACGGGGGGGAGAACACCGGGGAGCTGTTTTTT. This chain joins TRBV6-5 and TRBJ2-2; TRBD2 aligns across 8 bases. The V segment lost 2 bases and the J segment 1 base; nucleotides outside the gene matches: 3. There are 16 residues in the CDR3. Germline CDR1 MNHEY, CDR2 SVGAGI.

This clonotype was observed a few times. The chain recombines TRBV18 with TRBJ2-5, with 9 bases lining up with TRBD2. CDR1 is KGHSH and CDR2 is LQKENI in the germline V gene. V was clipped by 3 bases and J by 3 bases; unmatched bases: 8. This CDR3 is 16 amino acids long. CDR3 nucleotide sequence: TGTGCCAGCTCACCGCCCGGAGCTAGCGGGAAAGAGACCCAGTACTTC. This gives the protein CASSPPGASGKETQYF. The full variable domain, its missing parts supplied by reference TRBV18 and TRBJ2-5, is NAGVMQNPRHLVRRRGQEARLRCSPMKGHSHVYWYRQLPEEGLKFMVYLQKENIIDESGMPKERFSAEFPKEGPSILRIQQVVRGDSAAYFCASSPPGASGKETQYFGPGTRLLVL.

As regards this clonotype: Likely a read error: the CDR3 ends without its conserved phenylalanine or tryptophan. This sequence joins TRBV5-6 and TRBJ2-7; 7 nucleotides agree with TRBD2. This CDR3 region has 13 residues. The V segment lost 9 bases and the J segment 7 bases; nucleotides outside the gene matches: 13. Germline lookup yields CDR1 SGHDT and CDR2 YYEEEE. CDR3 region: CATAAGRRDEQYI. The CDR3 DNA is TGTGCCACTGCAGCGGGAAGGAGGGATGAGCAGTACATC.

V usage is TRBV27 and J usage is TRBJ2-2; D remains unclear. The CDR3 length is 15 residues. Germline V gene lookup returns CDR1 MNHEY and CDR2 SMNVEV (reference sequence). Trimming stripped 6 bases from V and 2 bases from J, with 13 bases between. The CDR3 coding sequence is TGTGCCAGCAGGAAAGACTTATCCAACACCGGGGAGCTGTTTTTT. It is translated as CASRKDLSNTGELFF.

Many counts were recorded for this clonotype. The chain is built from TRBV5-1 and TRBJ2-1; D gene unclear. V was pared by 1 base and J by 0 bases, with 11 bases between. The V gene's germline CDR1 is SGHRS and CDR2 YFSETQ. CDR3 length equals 16 residues. The CDR3 here is CASSLNPTGSYNEQFF. As DNA, the CDR3 is TGCGCCAGCAGCTTGAACCCGACGGGCTCCTACAATGAGCAGTTCTTC.

The chain uses TRBV4-1 and TRBJ2-1; 9 bases map to TRBD1. V was pared by 2 bases and J by 2 bases, with 1 base of the junction left unmatched. Germline V gene lookup returns CDR1 MGHRA and CDR2 YSYEKL. This CDR3 spans 15 amino acids. CDR3 sequence: CASSQRTGAYNEQFF. In DNA, the CDR3 is TGCGCCAGCAGCCAAAGGACAGGGGCCTACAATGAGCAGTTCTTC.

Many counts were recorded for this clonotype. J is TRBJ2-7 and V is TRBV24-1, with D tentatively TRBD2 (6 bases). V shed 4 bases and J shed 6 bases, with 18 bases lying between them. The CDR3 extends over 15 amino acids. The V gene's germline CDR1 is KGHDR and CDR2 SFDVKD. The CDR3 loop is CATSDPVSGRGEQYF. The CDR3 bases are TGTGCCACCAGTGACCCCGTTAGCGGCCGCGGCGAGCAGTACTTC.

This clonotype came up many times. V usage is TRBV28 and J usage is TRBJ2-2, with a weak D call TRBD1 (6 bases). Per germline, CDR1 MDHEN and CDR2 SYDVKM. The CDR3 is made up of 14 amino acids. Deletions cut 4 bases from V and 5 bases from J, with 11 bases between. The CDR3 loop reads CASSYPQGTGELFF. The CDR3, as DNA: TGTGCCAGCAGTTACCCCCAGGGGACCGGGGAGCTGTTTTTT.

This clonotype was observed at least ten times. The V gene is TRBV7-9, the J gene TRBJ1-1; D remains ambiguous. The CDR3 has 16 residues. Between the trimmed V and J ends, which lost 5 bases and 3 bases, there was a span of 19 bases. Per the germline V gene, CDR1 is SEHNR and CDR2 is FQNEAQ (reference sequence). CDR3 residues: CASSNRVSKDDTEAFF. The DNA for the CDR3 is TGTGCCAGCAGCAACCGGGTCTCCAAGGATGACACTGAAGCTTTCTTT.

This clonotype was detected many times. The chain has TRBV11-2 and TRBJ1-1; D gene uncertain. The CDR3 loop spans 14 amino acids. V lost 1 base, J lost 1 base, and 7 bases lay in between. CDR1 is SGHAT, CDR2 FQNNGV, per germline. The CDR3 is CASSLVSENTEAFF. CDR3 nucleotide sequence: TGTGCCAGCAGCTTAGTTTCGGAGAACACTGAAGCTTTCTTT.